This section outlines one T cell receptor beta chain sequence together with its context. In the authors' workflow: Amplification with reference gene primers provided the estimates of nucleated cell counts. Assay used: immunoSEQ multiplex PCR; TCRdb lists only in-frame clones, some missing. Clone size and V and J calls were adopted from that table, with D and trimming inferred from the DNA. The data hold 75,000 to 80,000 clones, with about 90% observed a single time. This sample is part of a study of blood T cell repertoires in COVID-19. Study at large: Sites in the United States, Italy and Spain provided acute and convalescent COVID-19 samples. PBMCs, B-cell-depleted T cells, or T cells provided the cDNA or gDNA that made up the material.

The CDR3 is 16 amino acids. In germline, CDR1 is SGHNT, CDR2 YYREEE (reference sequence). With 3 bases clipped from V and 0 bases from J, the junction kept 5 bases outside the gene matches. This receptor was taken from a human donor in a cohort sampled during active COVID-19. Sequences were obtained from peripheral blood. This chain links TRBV5-4 with TRBJ2-2; 7 bases fit TRBD2. The chain's CDR3 is CASSSGSGTNTGELFF. The CDR3 DNA reads TGTGCCAGCAGCTCGGGCAGCGGGACGAACACCGGGGAGCTGTTTTTT.